This T cell receptor (beta chain) came from a study of shared clonotypes between healthy human individuals (dated by TCRdb to between 2020 and 2021). For context, the study as a whole: Two women and a few men aged 18 to 49 years were included in the cohort. Per donor, leukapheresis produced somewhere between about 0.94 and 9.5 billion PBMCs. Per donor, three plates each were used for CD4 naive and CD4 memory, two for CD8 naive, and one for CD8 memory. Different laboratories and diverse techniques were used to prepare libraries and sequence TCR repertoires, to increase sequencing depth and limit assay-specific biases. To estimate repertoire size and how much clonotypes are shared between individuals, the study performed deep sequencing of blood TCR repertoires from a few healthy adults.

The donors were healthy, HIV-negative adults with no recently reported acute infections or vaccinations. All donors were Caucasian adults living in Nashville, Tennessee, USA. Magnetic negative selection was used to enrich CD4+ T cells, after which naive cells were positively selected on CD45RA and the negative fraction became the memory subset. Blood was collected by leukapheresis, and PBMCs were isolated by Ficoll-Histopaque density gradient centrifugation and then cryopreserved in liquid nitrogen vapor phase. Analytical flow cytometry was used to check the purity and quantity of every magnetically sorted T cell population. Each sorted fraction had its genomic DNA isolated and then quantified by UV absorbance on a Nanodrop 2000c. Measured from the cysteine to the phenylalanine, the CDR3 is 18 residues long. The only DNA kept is the CDR3, 54 bases in frame from the first base. V is trimmed back by 6 bases and J by 1 base, and the junction contains 14 bases that no gene match accounts for. CDR1 and CDR2 are read off the germline V gene as KGHSH and LQKENI.

TCR CDR3 regions were amplified from genomic DNA by multiplex PCR using the deep immunoSEQ assay. For each cell subset, the extracted genomic DNA was distributed evenly across all wells of several immunoSEQ 96-well plates, and each plate served as one replicate. Each replicate PCR for sorted subsets received around 210 ng genomic DNA, equal to 28,000 or so T cell genomes. The purified libraries were quantified using a Qubit 3.0 fluorometer, sized with a Bioanalyzer 2100, and then quantified again using the KAPA Library Quantification kit. Each immunoSEQ 96-well plate was sequenced on its own single-read 150-cycle Illumina NextSeq 550 flow cell. As for the original processing: The immunoSEQ output contained only junctional sequences without quality scores, so filtering could not match that applied to full-length reads. Sequences were annotated with PyIR, a Python wrapper for IgBLAST v1.9, using IMGT germline references to assign V/J genes and CDR3. Reads were removed for weak V/J assignments (E-value above 1e-6), missing CDR3, stop codons, out-of-frame junctions, or ambiguous translated residues. A V3J clonotype was defined by an identical inferred V gene, J gene, and CDR3 amino acid sequence. Percentage overlap between repertoires was calculated by dividing the number of shared unique clonotypes by the size of the smaller repertoire. Three approaches were used to assess repertoire richness: RTK rarefaction, the Chao1 estimator, and Recon v2.1 estimates of unobserved clonotypes. Generation probabilities for all TCRbeta clonotypes obtained by the gDNA method from several donors were computed using OLGA. TCRdb carries this immuneACCESS record with in-frame sequences only. Its versions omit some clonotypes, under half of them owing to an unresolved V gene in the studies checked, with the rest unexplained. That table supplies the V and J calls and clone size; D and trimming were determined from the DNA. The sample table records about 2.4 million clones; approximately 90% of these occur just once. In total, the top ten clones hold over 0.12% of the sample.

The investigation overall reported the following: When several donors were compared, the shared fraction of clonotypes was around 5% for naive CD4, 3.5% to 4% for naive CD8, 2% to 2.5% for memory CD4, and 0.3% to 0.5% for memory CD8. The small number of donors limited the genetic and exposure-history diversity represented. Compared with non-shared clonotypes, clonotypes shared by all four sorted-subset donors had higher generation probabilities. Sampling was restricted to blood, and TCR repertoires in tissue are likely to differ from TCR repertoires in blood. Incomplete sequencing was indicated by rarefaction of sorted-subset datasets, despite the large sequencing depth. Based on pairwise subsampling, the degree of clonotype sharing among donors was expected to be affected by sequencing depth. Estimated clonotype richness was generally larger for naive than for memory subsets.

Notes on this clone: The target of this receptor is not known. Base qualities are not recorded, but no much larger clone differs from it by a single base.

The sequence was collected from a man younger than 35 in good health. Sequenced material: naive CD4+ T cells sorted from blood. Per the publication, the cell subset or site label means: CD45RA+ positively selected. The chain is made from TRBV18 and TRBJ2-3; 9 bases in the middle match TRBD2. CDR3 reads: CASSPLAGSPVGTDTQYF. The DNA sequence follows: TGTGCCAGCTCGCCCCTAGCGGGGTCCCCGGTAGGCACAGATACGCAGTATTTT.